This T cell receptor beta chain emerged from a study of human T cells and chemical hapten exposure. The overall study: Patch tests put 0.01% DPC on the upper back, and the results were checked at 6 days. Women made up most patients, who had alopecia areata, totalis or universalis. Variation in per-sample TCR yields came mainly from small pooled library volume differences. Study-level results: With DPC sensitization, TCRs exceeding 1 in 1000 frequency showed no change.

Sample time point: patch test 3, about 24 weeks after DPC sensitization. Treatment in this sample: therapeutic diphenylcyclopropenone sensitization with weekly scalp DPC. TCRdb recomputed calls from the RACE reads with MiXCR, one row per CDR3 protein. The sample includes roughly 90,000 distinct CDR3 sequences, around 9.9% of them seen just once. This clonotype turned up a few times. Antigen specificity is unknown. V gave up 4 bases and J gave up 5 bases; unmatched junction bases: 10. This CDR3 region has 14 residues. The V gene's germline CDR1 is SQVTM and CDR2 ANQGSEA. J is TRBJ2-5 and V is TRBV29-1, with TRBD1 matching over 7 bases. This sequence was found in a woman aged 25 to 39 with alopecia areata. Some clones in this sample may be carry-over from other donors' samples. The material sequenced was whole blood, taken in connection with sensitization to the hapten diphenylcyclopropenone (DPC). The CDR3 spells CSVAPTGSLETQYF. In nucleotides, the CDR3 is TGCAGCGTTGCTCCGACAGGGTCTCTGGAGACCCAGTACTTC. Based on the CDR3 plus reference TRBV29-1 and TRBJ2-5, the full variable domain is SAVISQKPSRDICQRGTSLTIQCQVDSQVTMMFWYRQQPGQSLTLIATANQGSEATYESGFVIDKFPISRPNLTFSTLTVSNMSPEDSSIYLCSVAPTGSLETQYFGPGTRLLVL.